One sample yielded the 26 T cell receptor beta chains listed below, sequenced in a study of tumor and adjacent non-tumor tissue in lung cancer. RNA was extracted from bulk tissue without any cell sorting. TCRbeta libraries were built with three rounds of nested PCR, modified from ARM-PCR. TCRdb re-called the multiplex PCR reads through MiXCR, storing one row per CDR3 protein. In the table there are just over 200,000 distinct CDR3 sequences, 71% of which are singletons. Sequencing was performed on lung tumor tissue. These receptors all stem from a man aged 55 to 70 with non-small cell lung cancer.

The J gene is TRBJ2-5, the V gene TRBV6-5, with 9 bases identical to TRBD2. The trim removed 7 bases at V and 3 bases at J, leaving 30 bases unmatched. Germline CDR1 and CDR2: MNHEY and SVGAGI. This CDR3 is built from 22 residues. The CDR3 here is CASTEKIKVFRGLAGRKETQYF. Written as DNA, the CDR3 is TGTGCCAGCACTGAAAAAATAAAAGTTTTCAGGGGCCTAGCGGGAAGGAAAGAGACCCAGTACTTC.

This clonotype has a count of ten or more. The genes are TRBV5-5 and TRBJ2-7; D may match TRBD1 or TRBD2 (6 bases each). Germline V lookup: CDR1 SGHKS, CDR2 YYEKEE (reference sequence). This CDR3 is 12 amino acids long. V was clipped by 4 bases and J by 6 bases, with 11 bases between them. CDR3 DNA: TGTGCCAGCAGCGGGGGGCCGGGCGAGCAGTACTTC. This gives the protein CASSGGPGEQYF.

Notes on this clonotype: Mismatch with germline at one junction end may stem from a read error. The rearrangement links TRBV4-3 to TRBJ2-1; a weak D match, TRBD1 (6 bases). Germline V gene sequence: CDR1 LGHNA, CDR2 YSLEER. This CDR3 spans 15 amino acids. The CDR3 is CASRHGTKKPHEHFF. The CDR3 DNA sequence: TGCGCCAGCAGACATGGGACAAAAAAGCCCCATGAGCACTTCTTC.

This clonotype was detected a few times. A much larger clone differs by one base, so this may be a read error. The J gene is TRBJ1-2, the V gene TRBV6-5; D uncertain. This CDR3 contains 12 residues. With 5 bases removed from V and 5 bases from J, the gap between germline ends came to 9 bases. Germline V gene sequence: CDR1 MNHEY, CDR2 SVGAGI. CDR3 in amino acids: CASSLDWYGYTF. The CDR3, as DNA: TGTGCCAGCAGTCTAGACTGGTATGGCTACACCTTC.

V is TRBV20-1 and J is TRBJ2-6, with TRBD1 as a possible D gene (5 bases). The V end lost 5 bases, the J end lost 3 bases, and 11 bases lay between the germline ends. CDR1 DFQATT and CDR2 SNEGSKA come from the germline V gene (reference sequence). This CDR3 comprises 14 residues. This CDR3 is CSAPTVVGANVLTF. The CDR3 DNA reads as TGCAGTGCTCCGACAGTGGTTGGGGCCAACGTCCTGACTTTC.

Remarks on this clonotype: No conserved phenylalanine or tryptophan is present at the end of the CDR3, so a read error is the likely explanation. This sequence joins TRBV4-2 and TRBJ2-3; the D gene is possibly TRBD1 (6 bases). Germline assignment: CDR1 LGHNA and CDR2 YNFKEQ. This CDR3 has 17 residues. The CDR3 region has the DNA TGTGCTAGCAGCCAACGTCTAGTGGGGGCCCTCACAGATACGCAGTATTTA. Its translation is CASSQRLVGALTDTQYL.

In this sample, this clonotype turned up a few times. The chain employs TRBV11-2 and TRBJ1-6; D gene uncertain. The V end was cut by 0 bases, the J end by 11 bases, with 11 bases between. Germline CDR1 SGHAT, CDR2 FQNNGV. The CDR3 runs 14 residues. CDR3 coding DNA: TGTGCCAGCAGCTTAGATCCGGGGATGACACCCCTCCACTTT. Its translation: CASSLDPGMTPLHF.

Regarding this clonotype: A junction boundary mismatches the germline segment, possibly from a read error. The rearrangement uses TRBV6-2 or TRBV6-3 and TRBJ1-2; 7 bases map to TRBD1. Germline CDR1 reads MNHEY; CDR2 reads SVGEGT. The CDR3 loop spans 15 amino acids. CDR3 amino acids: CASSLSTWTGEGYTF. As DNA, the CDR3 is TGTGCTAGCAGTTTATCAACCTGGACAGGAGAAGGCTACACCTTC.

The genes are TRBV5-6 and TRBJ1-5; D may be TRBD1 (6 bases). The V gene's germline CDR1 is SGHDT and CDR2 YYEEEE. V lost 6 bases, J lost 16 bases, and 20 bases lay in between. The CDR3 consists of 12 residues. The DNA of the CDR3 is TGTGCCAGCAACCCTCTACAGGGTATTCAACATTTT. It translates to CASNPLQGIQHF.

Concerning this clonotype: A read error may account for a junction end that differs from germline. This chain connects TRBV11-2 to TRBJ1-2; possibly TRBD1 for D (6 bases). The CDR3 is 15 amino acids. Germline-derived CDR1 and CDR2 are SGHAT and FQNNGV. The DNA for the CDR3 is TGTGCCTGCAGCCCCTCCCCGGGGGCTAGTATGAGCTACACCTTC. Protein: CACSPSPGASMSYTF. Combining the CDR3 with reference TRBV11-2 and TRBJ1-2 gives the whole variable domain EAGVAQSPRYKIIEKRQSVAFWCNPISGHATLYWYQQILGQGPKLLIQFQNNGVVDDSQLPKDRFSAERLKGVDSTLKIQPAKLEDSAVYLCACSPSPGASMSYTFGSGTRLTVV.

The V and J genes are TRBV29-1 and TRBJ2-3; D unresolved. The V end was cut by 6 bases, the J end by 1 base, with 8 bases between. The CDR3 spans 12 residues. Germline V CDR1 and CDR2: SQVTM, ANQGSEA. Here the CDR3 DNA reads TGCAGCGTCGTCCAGGGCACAGATACGCAGTATTTT. It specifies CSVVQGTDTQYF.

The sample holds a few counts of this clonotype. The V call is TRBV6-1, the J call TRBJ2-1; a weak D match, TRBD2 (5 bases). The germline gives CDR1 MNHNS, CDR2 SASEGT. The V end lost 8 bases, the J end lost 2 bases, and 13 bases lay between the germline ends. The CDR3 has 14 residues. CDR3 residues: CASAPTRTYNEQFF. The CDR3 coding sequence is TGTGCCAGCGCCCCTACTAGGACCTACAATGAGCAGTTCTTC.

To note about this clonotype: This may arise from a read error, as a much more abundant clone is one base away. The chain employs TRBV12-3 or TRBV12-4 and TRBJ2-5; 13 bases agree with TRBD2. The CDR3 length is 15 residues. Trimming cost V 5 bases and J 7 bases; bases outside gene matches: 7. The CDR3: CASSVTSGRGGTQYF. For the CDR3, the DNA is TGTGCCAGCAGTGTAACTAGCGGGAGGGGAGGGACCCAGTACTTC.

Comments on this clonotype: With a much larger clone just one base away, this may be a read error. This sequence joins TRBV4-1 and TRBJ1-2; D is unclear. Germline V lookup: CDR1 MGHRA, CDR2 YSYEKL. This CDR3 region has 14 residues. This CDR3 is CSSSDNHWGSGYTF. The DNA of the CDR3 is TGCTCCAGCAGCGACAATCATTGGGGAAGTGGCTACACCTTC.

Ten or more counts support this clonotype. The chain links TRBV12-3 or TRBV12-4 to TRBJ1-6; possible D gene TRBD1, 5 bases. V shed 5 bases and J shed 7 bases, with 9 bases lying between them. This CDR3 spans 13 amino acids. This CDR3 reads CASSTGVNSPLHF. CDR3 DNA: TGTGCCAGCAGTACGGGGGTGAATTCACCCCTCCACTTT.

Of note for this clonotype: It may be a read error: a sequence one base away is much more abundant. The genes are TRBV20-1 and TRBJ1-5, with D maybe TRBD1 (6 bases). The CDR3 extends over 14 amino acids. CDR1 is DFQATT and CDR2 is SNEGSKA in the germline V gene (reference sequence). CDR3 DNA sequence: TGCAGTGCTAGAGGGCAGGGGTGGAATCGGCCCCAGCATTTT. The encoded protein is CSARGQGWNRPQHF.

As to this clonotype: An end of the junction differs from the germline gene, which may be a read error. The chain joins TRBV11-3 to TRBJ2-4; D might be TRBD1 or TRBD2, each matching 5 bases. The CDR3 has 14 residues. The V gene's germline CDR1 is SGHNT and CDR2 YENEEA. This CDR3 is CASSPRDLKNTQYF. The CDR3 bases are TGTGCCAGCAGCCCCCGGGACCTCAAAAACACTCAGTACTTC. Drawing the rest from reference TRBV11-3 and TRBJ2-4, the complete variable domain is EAGVVQSPRYKIIEKKQPVAFWCNPISGHNTLYWYLQNLGQGPELLIRYENEEAVDDSQLPKDRFSAERLKGVDSTLKIQPAELGDSAVYLCASSPRDLKNTQYFGAGTRLSVL.

This clonotype has a handful of counts. A much larger clonotype is one base distant, so this may be a read error. This rearrangement joins TRBV20-1 to TRBJ2-7, with TRBD2 as a possible D gene (6 bases). Per germline, CDR1 DFQATT and CDR2 SNEGSKA (reference sequence). The CDR3 contains 13 residues. Trimming shortened V by 3 bases and J by 2 bases, and 11 bases separated the two germline ends. The CDR3 loop reads CSARDGSPYEQYF. The CDR3 coding sequence is TGCAGTGCTAGGGACGGGAGCCCCTACGAGCAGTACTTC.

With regard to this clonotype: Germline and junction disagree at one end, which may indicate a read error. This chain connects TRBV11-1 to TRBJ2-1; tentative D call: TRBD2 (6 bases). Germline V CDR1 and CDR2: SGHAT, FQDESV (reference sequence). The CDR3 runs to 14 residues. CDR3 DNA sequence: TGTTCCAGCGGCGTTTACGGGATCGGGGGTGAGCAGTTCTTC. Its translation: CSSGVYGIGGEQFF.

V is TRBV20-1 and J is TRBJ1-2; no clear D gene. Per germline, CDR1 DFQATT and CDR2 SNEGSKA (reference sequence). This CDR3 region has 15 residues. V was pared by 3 bases and J by 12 bases, with 26 bases between. As DNA, the CDR3 is TGCAGTGCTAGTCTCTTCCGGGATCCCCGCCACGGCCACACCTTC. This translates into CSASLFRDPRHGHTF.

This chain links TRBV30 with TRBJ2-5; 8 bases match TRBD1. In germline, CDR1 is GTSNPN, CDR2 SVGIG (reference sequence). V shed 2 bases and J 5 bases; nucleotides not matched to a gene: 4. The CDR3 runs 13 residues. CDR3 loop: CAWSRRGLETQYF. The CDR3, as DNA: TGTGCCTGGAGTCGCAGGGGGCTGGAGACCCAGTACTTC. Using reference TRBV30 and TRBJ2-5 for the parts outside the CDR3, the full variable domain is SQTIHQWPATLVQPVGSPLSLECTVEGTSNPNLYWYRQAAGRGLQLLFYSVGIGQISSEVPQNLSASRPQDRQFILSSKKLLLSDSGFYLCAWSRRGLETQYFGPGTRLLVL.

Concerning this clonotype itself: Its ends do not fully match the called genes, so a read error is possible. This chain connects TRBV11-2 to TRBJ2-5; 7 bases map to TRBD1. In germline, CDR1 is SGHAT, CDR2 FQNNGV. This CDR3 comprises 14 residues. Here the CDR3 reads CASRYGQVQETQYF. CDR3 nucleotides: TGTGCCAGCAGATATGGACAGGTCCAAGAGACCCAATACTTC.

As for this clonotype: At one of its ends the junction is not consistent with the germline gene, which may arise from a read error. V and J are TRBV6-5 and TRBJ1-5, with TRBD1 matching 8 bases. The germline V gene has CDR1 MNHEY and CDR2 SVGAGI. The CDR3 length is 15 residues. DNA for the CDR3: TGTGCCAGCAGCGCGAAGACAGGGGCCAATCAGTCCCAGCATTTT. As protein: CASSAKTGANQSQHF.

As regards this clonotype: The junction departs from germline at one end; a sequencing error may be responsible. V and J are TRBV29-1 and TRBJ2-3; no clear D. This CDR3 is built from 12 residues. Germline CDR1 SQVTM, CDR2 ANQGSEA. CDR3 bases: TGCAGCGCAAATACATATACAGATACGCGGTATTTT. Translating gives CSANTYTDTRYF.

The chain recombines TRBV5-4 with TRBJ1-4; 8 nucleotides line up with TRBD1. After removal of 3 bases from V and 8 bases from J, the junction contained 6 bases not matched to a gene. The CDR3 loop spans 14 amino acids. Germline V gene sequence: CDR1 SGHNT, CDR2 YYREEE (reference sequence). CDR3 amino acids: CASSSDRVAEKLFF. The CDR3 coding sequence is TGTGCCAGCAGCTCGGACAGGGTAGCGGAAAAACTGTTTTTT.

Turning to this clonotype: This sequence may be a read error, since a much larger clone differs from it by one base. The chain joins TRBV29-1 to TRBJ1-1, with TRBD1 as a possible D gene (5 bases). This CDR3 contains 13 residues. Germline CDR1 reads SQVTM; CDR2 reads ANQGSEA. The CDR3 nucleotides are TGCAGCGTTGCAGGAGGGGAGGAAGCTGAAGTTTTCTTT. Translating gives CSVAGGEEAEVFF.